This T cell receptor beta chain was documented in a study of cytotoxic CD8 clonotypes in ibrutinib-treated CLL. For this clone: As yet, its antigen is unknown.

Notes on the study in general: Clonality measured at baseline exceeded age-matched healthy donors, tracking circulating CD8+ T-cell counts.

The CDR3 spans 14 residues. V was shortened by 8 bases and J by 0 bases, with 8 bases between the two germline ends. Per the germline V gene, CDR1 is SEHNR and CDR2 is FQNEAQ (reference sequence). Clones were sequenced by immunoSEQ multiplex PCR, and TCRdb holds only the in-frame ones, with some missing. The sample records 150,000 or so clones, around three quarters being singletons. The clonotype comes from a human donor with chronic lymphocytic leukemia. The sample here was PBMCs, taken after 12 months of ibrutinib treatment. J is TRBJ2-6 and V is TRBV7-9; D uncertain. This CDR3 is CASVGGSGANVLTF. CDR3 coding DNA: TGTGCCAGCGTAGGTGGCTCTGGGGCCAACGTCCTGACTTTC.